One sample yielded the 23 T cell receptor beta chains listed below, sequenced in a study of T cell repertoires and HLA-DP antigens. No antigen is known for these receptors. Profiling relied on immunoSEQ multiplex PCR, and the TCRdb table lists in-frame clones only, not all of them. The table records around 90,000 clones, approximately 86% of them present only once. Sequencing input: CD4+ T cells from PBMCs. These receptors were taken from a man aged 50 to 59 in good health and CMV-seronegative.

The chain combines TRBV6-1 with TRBJ2-7; TRBD1 agrees at 7 bases. Germline V lookup: CDR1 MNHNS, CDR2 SASEGT. The J segment lost 4 bases and the V segment lost 7 bases, leaving 13 bases of the junction unmatched. This CDR3 comprises 15 residues. CDR3 sequence: CASTLGNRGPYEQYF. CDR3 bases: TGTGCCAGCACTTTGGGAAACAGGGGTCCATACGAGCAGTACTTC.

This clone is a singleton in its sample. Germline is not matched at one junction end, which may reflect a read error. CDR3 sequence: CASSPHDPRGSSNQPQHF. For the CDR3, the DNA is TGTGCCAGCTCCCCACACGACCCTAGGGGTTCTAGCAATCAGCCCCAGCATTTT. The rearrangement uses TRBV18 and TRBJ1-5; maybe TRBD1 (5 bases). The CDR3 has 18 amino acids. Per germline, CDR1 KGHSH and CDR2 LQKENI.

The chain has TRBV19 and TRBJ2-1, with TRBD2 matching over 9 bases. The CDR3 is made up of 16 amino acids. The ends lost 6 bases at V and 10 bases at J; junction bases unmatched: 16. CDR1 and CDR2 (germline): LNHDA, SQIVND (reference sequence). Written as DNA, the CDR3 is TGTGCCAGTAGAAGGGGGAGGGTAGCGGGAGCAGGGGAGCAGTTCTTC. Its translation is CASRRGRVAGAGEQFF.

This clone has just one count. The chain employs TRBV5-4 and TRBJ1-6; possibly TRBD1 for D (6 bases). Trimming shortened V by 6 bases and J by 6 bases, and 16 bases separated the two germline ends. In germline, CDR1 is SGHNT, CDR2 YYREEE (reference sequence). This CDR3 region has 15 residues. The CDR3 nucleotides read TGTGCCAGCACCTCCTCCGGGACACCTAATTCACCCCTCCACTTT. Protein: CASTSSGTPNSPLHF.

J is TRBJ1-2 and V is TRBV30, with 7 bases matching TRBD1. This CDR3 has 15 amino acids. The J segment lost 3 bases and the V segment lost 0 bases, leaving 7 bases of the junction unmatched. The germline V gene encodes CDR1 GTSNPN and CDR2 SVGIG (reference sequence). Here the CDR3 reads CAWSVLRGPHYGYTF. CDR3 sequence (DNA): TGTGCCTGGAGTGTACTAAGGGGGCCTCACTATGGCTACACCTTC.

This rearrangement joins TRBV6-1 to TRBJ1-5, with TRBD1 matching over 9 bases. From germline, CDR1 is MNHNS and CDR2 SASEGT. With V trimmed by 5 bases and J by 4 bases, 6 bases remained unmatched. CDR3 size: 15 residues. CDR3 sequence: CASSRGQGKNQPQHF. The CDR3 DNA follows: TGTGCCAGCAGTCGAGGACAGGGGAAAAATCAGCCCCAGCATTTT.

V usage is TRBV7-2 and J usage is TRBJ2-7; 11 nucleotides match TRBD2. The CDR3 is 15 residues long. The V gene's germline CDR1 is SGHTA and CDR2 FQGNSA. The trim removed 2 bases at V and 3 bases at J, leaving 3 bases unmatched. CDR3 nucleotide sequence: TGTGCCAGCAGCTTATCTCTAGCGGGGGGCTACGAGCAGTACTTC. Its protein product is CASSLSLAGGYEQYF.

This chain joins TRBV19 and TRBJ2-3; 9 bases agree with TRBD2. CDR1 and CDR2 from the germline V gene are LNHDA and SQIVND (reference sequence). Losses at the gene ends were 3 bases for V and 5 bases for J; bases not matched to a gene: 6. This CDR3 contains 15 residues. The CDR3 DNA sequence: TGTGCCAGTAGTATGGGAGCGGGAGGCGTAGATACGCAGTATTTT. It codes for CASSMGAGGVDTQYF.

Only one count was recorded for this clone. The chain is built from TRBV18 and TRBJ2-2; no clear D gene. Germline V gives CDR1 KGHSH, CDR2 LQKENI. The CDR3 is made up of 13 amino acids. The V end lost 3 bases, the J end lost 7 bases, and 9 bases lay between the germline ends. The CDR3 loop is CASSPQDGGELFF. CDR3 nucleotides: TGTGCCAGCTCACCCCAGGACGGCGGGGAGCTGTTTTTT.

The gene calls are TRBV14 and TRBJ2-7; TRBD1 matches at 7 bases. This CDR3 has 14 residues. The V and J ends lost 3 bases and 2 bases, in that order; junction bases with no gene match: 4. From germline, CDR1 is SGHDN and CDR2 FVKESK. CDR3 region: CASSQAGGTYEQYF. CDR3 nucleotide sequence: TGTGCCAGCAGCCAGGCAGGGGGTACCTACGAGCAGTACTTC.

V is TRBV7-6 and J is TRBJ2-5, with 12 positions matching TRBD2. The CDR3 is 17 amino acids. V shed 1 base, J shed 5 bases, and the junction held 8 bases outside the gene matches. Germline CDR1 reads SGHVS; CDR2 reads FNYEAQ. In DNA form, the CDR3 reads TGTGCCAGCAGCTTAGGGACACTAGCGGGAGGTGGGGAGACCCAGTACTTC. Translating gives CASSLGTLAGGGETQYF.

Of note for this clone: The sample contains more than one DNA sequence encoding this CDR3. This chain links TRBV9 with TRBJ2-7, with a possible D match to TRBD2 (6 bases). The CDR3 is 14 residues long. Germline V gene data show CDR1 as SGDLS and CDR2 as YYNGEE. V lost 0 bases, J lost 1 base, and 8 bases lay in between. CDR3 amino acids: CASSVAGASYEQYF. CDR3 nucleotides: TGTGCCAGCAGCGTAGCGGGAGCTTCCTACGAGCAGTACTTC.

The V gene is TRBV7-9, the J gene TRBJ2-2, with 8 bases lining up with TRBD2. CDR3 length: 16 amino acids. The germline CDR1 and CDR2 sequences are SEHNR and FQNEAQ (reference sequence). V shed 3 bases, J shed 6 bases, and the junction held 9 bases outside the gene matches. Here the CDR3 DNA reads TGTGCCAGCAGCTTCGTACCGGGACTAGTCGCCGGGGAGCTGTTTTTT. As protein: CASSFVPGLVAGELFF. Together with reference TRBV7-9 and TRBJ2-2, the CDR3 gives the full variable domain: DTGVSQNPRHKITKRGQNVTFRCDPISEHNRLYWYRQTLGQGPEFLTYFQNEAQLEKSRLLSDRFSAERPKGSFSTLEIQRTEQGDSAMYLCASSFVPGLVAGELFFGEGSRLTVL.

This clone has only a few counts. The chain couples TRBV18 to TRBJ2-1, with a possible D match to TRBD2 (5 bases). V was cut by 2 bases and J by 5 bases, with 13 bases left in between. Germline V gene lookup returns CDR1 KGHSH and CDR2 LQKENI. The length of the CDR3 is 15 residues. The CDR3 loop reads CASSPTPRGNNEQFF. The DNA for the CDR3 is TGTGCCAGCTCACCAACCCCCAGAGGGAACAATGAGCAGTTCTTC.

The chain couples TRBV2 to TRBJ2-7; D may be TRBD2 (5 bases). Trimming removed 4 bases from V and 0 bases from J, with 10 bases in between. The length of the CDR3 is 14 residues. The germline V gene has CDR1 SNHLY and CDR2 FYNNEI. The CDR3 protein is CASSGAAYSYEQYF. CDR3 sequence (DNA): TGTGCCAGCAGTGGAGCGGCGTACTCCTACGAGCAGTACTTC. The whole variable domain, filled in from reference TRBV2 and TRBJ2-7, reads EPEVTQTPSHQVTQMGQEVILRCVPISNHLYFYWYRQILGQKVEFLVSFYNNEISEKSEIFDDQFSVERPDGSNFTLKIRSTKLEDSAMYFCASSGAAYSYEQYFGPGTRLTVT.

CDR3 loop: CASSFMSDADITYEQYF. CDR3 sequence (DNA): TGTGCCAGCAGCTTTATGTCTGATGCGGACATCACCTACGAGCAGTACTTC. The V gene is TRBV11-2, the J gene TRBJ2-7; D may be TRBD1 (5 bases). The CDR3 is made up of 17 amino acids. Germline lookup yields CDR1 SGHAT and CDR2 FQNNGV. The V end was cut by 3 bases, the J end by 2 bases, with 20 bases between.

The chain has TRBV5-6 and TRBJ2-2; 7 bases match TRBD1. The CDR3 consists of 14 residues. Trimming at V came to 6 bases and at J to 7 bases, leaving 9 bases not matched to a gene. Germline loops: CDR1 SGHDT, CDR2 YYEEEE. CDR3 residues: CASNPTGPGGELFF. DNA of the CDR3: TGTGCCAGCAACCCGACAGGGCCGGGCGGGGAGCTGTTTTTT.

The rearrangement links TRBV7-8 to TRBJ2-3, with 8 bases that match TRBD2. Germline V gives CDR1 SGHVS, CDR2 FQNEAQ. J gave up 6 bases and V 7 bases, and 21 bases lay outside the gene matches. This CDR3 spans 18 amino acids. As DNA, the CDR3 is TGTGCCAGCACCCTAGTCGGAGGCGGGGGGAGATCTCCTGATACGCAGTATTTT. Translating it yields CASTLVGGGGRSPDTQYF.

The chain employs TRBV19 and TRBJ1-1; D unresolved. This CDR3 contains 15 residues. Germline CDR1 is LNHDA and CDR2 is SQIVND (reference sequence). V lost 7 bases to trimming and J lost 1 base, with 16 bases between them. The DNA for the CDR3 is TGTGCCAGTACTTTCCGCTTAGGAGGGAACACTGAAGCTTTCTTT. Translating it yields CASTFRLGGNTEAFF.

The V call is TRBV6-6, the J call TRBJ2-7; D gene unclear. The germline V gene encodes CDR1 MNHNY and CDR2 SVGAGI (reference sequence). The CDR3 consists of 13 residues. Trimming cost V 2 bases and J 6 bases, with 11 bases left between them. DNA for the CDR3: TGTGCCAGCAGTTACGAGGCTCGTCCCGAGCAGTACTTC. Protein product: CASSYEARPEQYF.

The chain has TRBV5-5 and TRBJ1-3, with D unclear. Germline lookup yields CDR1 SGHKS and CDR2 YYEKEE (reference sequence). This CDR3 spans 11 amino acids. The ends were cut back, 2 bases at V and 9 bases at J, with 6 bases in the middle. The CDR3 sequence is CASSFGPTIYF. CDR3 DNA: TGTGCCAGCAGCTTCGGTCCCACCATATATTTT.

The J gene is TRBJ2-7, the V gene TRBV5-5, with D possibly being TRBD1 (5 bases). Germline V CDR1 and CDR2: SGHKS, YYEKEE (reference sequence). Trimming took off 4 bases at V and 5 bases at J, with 10 bases between the two ends. The CDR3 contains 12 residues. As DNA, the CDR3 is TGTGCCAGCAGCCGCGCAGGGCACGAGCAGTACTTC. Translated: CASSRAGHEQYF.

The chain combines TRBV5-1 with TRBJ2-3; no firm D call. Trimming cost V 0 bases and J 8 bases, with 13 bases left between them. Germline loops: CDR1 SGHRS, CDR2 YFSETQ. The CDR3 spans 14 residues. The CDR3 here is CASSLASRTSTQYF. DNA of the CDR3: TGCGCCAGCAGCTTGGCCTCCAGGACGAGTACGCAGTATTTT.